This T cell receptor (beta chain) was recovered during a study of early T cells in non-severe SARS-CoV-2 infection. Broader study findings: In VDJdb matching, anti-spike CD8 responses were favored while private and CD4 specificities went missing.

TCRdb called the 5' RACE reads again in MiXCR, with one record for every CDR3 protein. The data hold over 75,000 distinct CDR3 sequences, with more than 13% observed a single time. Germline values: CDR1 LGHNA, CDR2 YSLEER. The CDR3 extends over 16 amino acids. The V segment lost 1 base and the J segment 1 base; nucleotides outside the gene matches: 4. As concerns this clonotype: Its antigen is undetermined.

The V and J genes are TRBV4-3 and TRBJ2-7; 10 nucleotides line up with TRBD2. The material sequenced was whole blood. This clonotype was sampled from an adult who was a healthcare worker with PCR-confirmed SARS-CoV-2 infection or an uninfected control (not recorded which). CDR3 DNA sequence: TGCGCCAGCAGCCAAGTTTTAGCGGGAGGTTCCTACGAGCAGTACTTC. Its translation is CASSQVLAGGSYEQYF.